What follows describes a single TCR beta chain. Its specificity is not known. Assay used: immunoSEQ multiplex PCR; TCRdb lists only in-frame clones, some missing. Seen here are about 120,000 clones, 80% to 95% observed once, and the top ten hold 0.09% to 0.15%. The data originate from a study of graft-versus-host responses after intestinal transplantation. Study-wide context: Each transplant was multivisceral, liver-intestinal, or isolated intestinal.

Looked up from germline, CDR1 is SGHDN and CDR2 is FVKESK. The CDR3 totals 15 residues. V gave up 0 bases and J gave up 4 bases, with 7 bases separating them. The chain combines TRBV14 with TRBJ2-6; D gene uncertain. This specimen was unstimulated CD4+ T cells sorted from spleen or lymph node cells, taken before intestinal transplant. The clonotype originates from a human donor who received an intestinal transplant. The chain's CDR3 is CASSQEGSGANVLTF. The CDR3 DNA reads as TGTGCCAGCAGCCAAGAGGGTTCCGGGGCCAACGTCCTGACTTTC.